This TCR beta chain was sequenced during a study of cytomegalovirus exposure and HLA in healthy donors. CDR1 is SGHVS and CDR2 is FNYEAQ in the germline V gene. After removal of 1 base from V and 7 bases from J, the junction contained 5 bases not matched to a gene. The length of the CDR3 is 15 residues. Both 60 Vbeta primers and 13 Jbeta primers went into the PCR. Produced via immunoSEQ multiplex PCR; TCRdb's table is partial and in-frame only. In the table there are 130,000 or so clones, approximately 84% of which are singletons. Sequencing was done on a sample of PBMCs. This clonotype originated in a woman aged 18-35 years in good health and CMV-seronegative. The rearrangement links TRBV7-6 to TRBJ2-2, with 8 nucleotides matching TRBD1. The chain's CDR3 is CASSLEAGGFGELFF. For the CDR3, the DNA is TGTGCCAGCAGCTTAGAAGCAGGGGGCTTCGGGGAGCTGTTTTTT.